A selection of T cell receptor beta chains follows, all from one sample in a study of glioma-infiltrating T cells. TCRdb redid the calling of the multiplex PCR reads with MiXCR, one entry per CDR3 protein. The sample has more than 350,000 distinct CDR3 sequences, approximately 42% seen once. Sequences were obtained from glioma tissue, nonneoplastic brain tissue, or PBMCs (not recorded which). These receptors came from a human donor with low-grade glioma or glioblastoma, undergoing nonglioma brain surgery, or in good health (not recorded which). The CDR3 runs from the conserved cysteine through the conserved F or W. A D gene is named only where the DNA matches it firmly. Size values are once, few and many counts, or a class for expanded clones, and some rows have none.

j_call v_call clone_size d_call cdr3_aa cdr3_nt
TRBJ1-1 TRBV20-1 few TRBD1 CSATVPGQVSTLAFF TGCAGTGCGACAGTCCCGGGACAGGTTTCCACCCTGGCTTTCTTT
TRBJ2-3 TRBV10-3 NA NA CAIGDVGIYTQYF TGTGCCATCGGGGACGTAGGCATATATACGCAGTATTTT
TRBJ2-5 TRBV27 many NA CASSLTPYQETQYF TGTGCCAGCAGTTTAACCCCTTACCAAGAGACCCAGTACTTC
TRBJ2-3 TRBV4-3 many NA CASSQDLGTDTQYF TGCGCCAGCAGCCAAGATCTAGGCACAGATACGCAGTATTTT
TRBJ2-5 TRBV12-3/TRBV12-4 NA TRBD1 CASSRDRVQETQYF TGTGCCAGCAGTCGAGACAGGGTCCAAGAGACCCAGTACTTC
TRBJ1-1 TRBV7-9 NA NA CASSLTRMDTEAFF TGTGCCAGCAGCTTAACTAGAATGGACACTGAAGCTTTCTTT
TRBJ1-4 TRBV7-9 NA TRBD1 CASSWKGATNEKLFF TGTGCCAGCAGCTGGAAGGGGGCGACTAATGAAAAACTGTTTTTT
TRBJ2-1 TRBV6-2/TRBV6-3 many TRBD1 CASSYGDRFSIYNEQFF TGTGCCAGCAGTTACGGGGACAGGTTTTCCATCTACAATGAGCAGTTCTTC
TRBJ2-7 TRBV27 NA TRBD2 CASNLNPQLAGGHPYEQYF TGTGCCAGCAATCTAAACCCTCAACTAGCGGGAGGCCACCCCTACGAGCAGTACTTC
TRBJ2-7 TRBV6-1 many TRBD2 CASSEAGTTPYEQYF TGTGCCAGCAGTGAAGCTGGGACTACTCCCTACGAGCAGTACTTC
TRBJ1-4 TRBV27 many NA CASSLVGANEKLFF TGTGCCAGCAGTTTAGTTGGAGCTAATGAAAAACTGTTTTTT
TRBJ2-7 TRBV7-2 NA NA CASSPVGVEQYF TGTGCCAGCAGCCCGGTCGGGGTCGAGCAGTACTTC
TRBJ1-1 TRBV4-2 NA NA CASSQEGEAFF TGTGCCAGCAGCCAAGAAGGAGAAGCTTTCTTT
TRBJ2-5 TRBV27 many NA CASSPGAEETQYF TGTGCCAGCAGTCCGGGGGCGGAAGAGACCCAGTACTTC
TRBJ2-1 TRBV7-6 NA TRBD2 CASSRERDRYNEQFF TGTGCCAGCAGCCGAGAGCGGGACCGATACAATGAGCAGTTCTTC
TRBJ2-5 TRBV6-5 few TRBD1 CASSGLNRGPQETQYF TGTGCCAGCAGTGGCTTAAACAGGGGGCCCCAAGAGACCCAGTACTTC
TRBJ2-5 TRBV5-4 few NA CASSNDRNQETQYF TGTGCCAGCAGTAATGACAGGAACCAAGAGACCCAGTACTTC
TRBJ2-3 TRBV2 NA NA CASSEGPFGTDTQYF TGTGCCAGCAGTGAGGGACCGTTTGGCACAGATACGCAGTATTTT
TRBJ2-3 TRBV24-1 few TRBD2 CATSDLQPGLATSTDTQYF TGTGCCACCAGTGATTTGCAGCCGGGACTAGCGACTAGCACAGATACGCAGTATTTT
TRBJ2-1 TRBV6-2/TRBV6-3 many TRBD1 CASSSRGTGPNEQFF TGTGCCAGCAGTTCCAGGGGGACAGGGCCGAATGAGCAGTTCTTC
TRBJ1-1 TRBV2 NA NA CASSYDRSEAFF TGTGCCAGCAGTTACGACAGGTCTGAAGCTTTCTTT
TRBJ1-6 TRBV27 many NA CASSLWGSSYNSPLHF TGTGCCAGCAGTTTATGGGGGAGCTCCTATAATTCACCCCTCCACTTT
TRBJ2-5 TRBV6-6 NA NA CASSYSTGFTGQYF TGTGCTAGCAGTTACAGTACAGGGTTTACAGGCCAGTACTTC
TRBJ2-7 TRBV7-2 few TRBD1 CASSLVGTGNGYEQYF TGTGCCAGCAGCTTAGTTGGGACAGGCAATGGATACGAGCAGTACTTC
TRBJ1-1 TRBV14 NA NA CASSHPTGSLWNTEAFF TGTGCCAGCAGCCATCCCACCGGTAGTCTTTGGAACACTGAAGCTTTCTTT
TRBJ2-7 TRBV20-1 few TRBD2 CSVRLAGIPAYEQYF TGCAGTGTCCGACTAGCGGGAATCCCTGCATACGAGCAGTACTTC
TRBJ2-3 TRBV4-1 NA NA CASSQGRWGTDTQYF TGCGCCAGCAGCCAAGGTAGATGGGGCACAGATACGCAGTATTTT
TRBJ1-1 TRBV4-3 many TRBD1 CASSQDGRGREAFF TGCGCCAGCAGCCAAGACGGCAGGGGGAGAGAAGCTTTCTTT
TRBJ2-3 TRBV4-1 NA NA CASSDRGGDTQYF TGCGCCAGCAGCGACCGAGGGGGAGATACGCAGTATTTT
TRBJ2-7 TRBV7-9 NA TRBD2 CASSARTSGDEQYF TGTGCCAGCAGCGCGCGGACTAGCGGGGACGAGCAGTACTTC
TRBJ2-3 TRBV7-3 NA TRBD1 CASSLISTGGSDTQYF TGTGCCAGCAGCTTAATCTCTACAGGGGGCTCAGATACGCAGTATTTT
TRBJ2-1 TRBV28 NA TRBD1 CASTTFRTGGNEQFF TGTGCCAGCACCACTTTCCGGACAGGGGGCAATGAGCAGTTCTTC
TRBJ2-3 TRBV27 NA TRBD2 CASHPGLAGESTDTQYF TGTGCCAGCCACCCGGGACTAGCGGGAGAGAGCACAGATACGCAGTATTTT
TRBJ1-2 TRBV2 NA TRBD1 CASTGTGDYGYTF TGTGCCAGCACCGGGACAGGGGACTATGGCTACACCTTC
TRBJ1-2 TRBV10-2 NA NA CSSSAGIGGYTF TGCTCCAGCAGTGCGGGGATAGGTGGCTACACCTTC
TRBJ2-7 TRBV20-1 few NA CSAPSRDLNYEQYF TGCAGTGCCCCCTCTCGGGATTTAAACTACGAGCAGTACTTC
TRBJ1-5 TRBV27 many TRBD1 CASSLGTGYQPQHF TGTGCCAGCAGTTTAGGGACAGGATATCAGCCCCAGCATTTT
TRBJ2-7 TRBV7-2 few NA CASSLVARSYEQYF TGTGCCAGCAGCTTAGTTGCCCGCTCCTACGAGCAGTACTTC
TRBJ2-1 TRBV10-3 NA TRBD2 CAISDPRPLTSVTYNEQFF TGTGCCATCAGTGATCCTCGCCCCTTAACTAGCGTAACCTACAATGAGCAGTTCTTC
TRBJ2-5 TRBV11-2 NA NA CASSLRSWQETQYF TGTGCCAGCAGCTTAAGGAGTTGGCAAGAGACCCAGTACTTC
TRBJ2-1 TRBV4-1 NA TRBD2 CASSQGENSGRGQFF TGCGCCAGCAGCCAAGGGGAAAATAGCGGGAGGGGGCAGTTCTTC
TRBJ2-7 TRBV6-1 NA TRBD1 CAISEQDRGREEQYF TGTGCCATCAGTGAGCAGGACAGGGGGCGCGAAGAGCAGTACTTC
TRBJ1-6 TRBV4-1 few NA CASSQDRRSSPLHF TGCGCCAGCAGCCAAGATCGAAGGAGTTCACCCCTCCACTTT
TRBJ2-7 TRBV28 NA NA CVSSSPSGRTYEQYF TGTGTCAGCAGTTCCCCGAGCGGGCGCACCTACGAGCAGTACTTC
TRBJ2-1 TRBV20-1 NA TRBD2 CSASGTMPYNEQFF TGCAGTGCTTCCGGGACTATGCCCTACAATGAGCAGTTCTTC
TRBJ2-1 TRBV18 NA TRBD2 CASSPPSGRNNEQFF TGTGCCAGCTCACCACCTAGCGGGAGAAACAATGAGCAGTTCTTC
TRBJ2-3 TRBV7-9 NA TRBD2 CASSLASGRTADTQYF TGTGCCAGCAGCTTAGCTAGCGGGAGGACAGCAGATACGCAGTATTTT
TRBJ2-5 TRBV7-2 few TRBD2 CASSYNGLAEETQYF TGTGCCAGCAGCTACAATGGACTAGCGGAAGAGACCCAGTACTTC
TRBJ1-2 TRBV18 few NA CASSPEGQSYGYTF TGTGCCAGCTCACCAGAGGGACAATCCTATGGCTACACCTTC
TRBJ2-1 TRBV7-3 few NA CASSSPSEWPSHNEQFF TGTGCCAGCAGCTCCCCATCTGAGTGGCCTAGCCACAATGAGCAGTTCTTC
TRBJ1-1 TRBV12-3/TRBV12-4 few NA CASSGGPTPLNTEAFF TGTGCCAGCAGTGGGGGCCCGACACCCTTGAACACTGAAGCTTTCTTT
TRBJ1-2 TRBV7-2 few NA CASSYDYSQATYGYTF TGTGCCAGCAGCTACGATTACAGCCAAGCCACGTATGGCTACACCTTC
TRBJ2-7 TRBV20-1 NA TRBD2 CSARDASGRRYNEQYF TGCAGTGCTAGGGATGCTAGCGGGAGACGCTACAATGAGCAGTACTTC
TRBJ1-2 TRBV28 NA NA CASRLPVSTGYTF TGTGCCAGCAGACTCCCTGTGAGTACGGGATACACCTTC
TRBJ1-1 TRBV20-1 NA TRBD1 CSASSGDRESTEAFF TGCAGTGCTTCTTCAGGAGACAGGGAATCTACTGAAGCTTTCTTT
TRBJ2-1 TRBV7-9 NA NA CASSLGLENEQFF TGTGCCAGCAGCTTAGGCCTAGAGAATGAGCAGTTCTTC